This T cell receptor beta chain was captured by sequencing in a study of shared clonotypes between healthy human individuals. Overall study results and limits: Clonotype sharing among donors was expected to depend on sequencing depth.

The CDR3 runs to 12 residues. Deletions cut 3 bases from V and 6 bases from J, with 8 bases between. CDR1 and CDR2 from the germline V gene are KGHSH and LQKENI. Concerning this clone: What it recognizes is unknown.

Replicate PCRs for sorted subsets used 200 ng DNA; this equaled about 30,000 T cell genomes. TCRdb keeps only in-frame clones here, not all; method: immunoSEQ multiplex PCR. The profile shows 1,500,000 or so clones, roughly 97% of them singletons. This chain connects TRBV18 to TRBJ2-5; D is ambiguous. Sequenced sample: naive CD4+ T cells sorted from blood. Subset meaning: CD45RA+ positively selected. The receptor comes from a man in his thirties or forties in good health. CDR3 nucleotides: TGTGCCAGCTCACCGGACGGAAAGACCCAGTACTTC. The encoded protein is CASSPDGKTQYF.